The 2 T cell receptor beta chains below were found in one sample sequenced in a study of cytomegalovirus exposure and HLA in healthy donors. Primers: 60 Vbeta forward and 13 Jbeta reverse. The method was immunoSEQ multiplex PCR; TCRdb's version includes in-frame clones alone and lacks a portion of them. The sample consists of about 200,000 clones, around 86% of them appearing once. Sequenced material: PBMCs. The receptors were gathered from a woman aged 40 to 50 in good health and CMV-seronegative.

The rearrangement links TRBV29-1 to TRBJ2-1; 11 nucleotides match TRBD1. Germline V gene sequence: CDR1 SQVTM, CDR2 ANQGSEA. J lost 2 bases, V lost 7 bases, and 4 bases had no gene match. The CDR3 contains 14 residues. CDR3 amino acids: CSASDRGPYNEQFF. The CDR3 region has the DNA TGCAGCGCCTCGGACAGGGGGCCCTACAATGAGCAGTTCTTC.

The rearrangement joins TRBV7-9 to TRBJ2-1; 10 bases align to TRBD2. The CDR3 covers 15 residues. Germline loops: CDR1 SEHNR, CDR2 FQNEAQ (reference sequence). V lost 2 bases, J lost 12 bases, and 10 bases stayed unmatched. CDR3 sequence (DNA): TGTGCCAGCAGCTTACTTCCCCTAGCGGGAGCGGGGCAGTTCTTC. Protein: CASSLLPLAGAGQFF.